A selection of T cell receptor beta chains follows, all from one sample in a study of blood T cell repertoires in COVID-19. Data came from immunoSEQ multiplex PCR; TCRdb stores just in-frame clones and leaves some out. This sample has a few hundred thousand clones; about 87% occur once, and the top ten carry 2.3%. The material sequenced was peripheral blood. All receptors come from a woman between 50 and 59 years old with acute or convalescent COVID-19. CDR3s include the opening cysteine and the closing phenylalanine or tryptophan. Fields, in order: CDR3 protein, CDR3 DNA, J gene, D gene, V gene, clone size. D genes are given only for firm matches. Rows give clone size only sometimes, using once, few, many, or a class for an expanded clone.

CDR3: CATSDDYRGGTDTQYF; DNA: TGTGCCACCAGTGATGACTACAGGGGCGGCACAGATACGCAGTATTTT; J: TRBJ2-3; D: TRBD1; V: TRBV24-1; size: NA
CDR3: CASSVVVGGEAFF; DNA: TGTGCCAGCAGCGTAGTGGTAGGGGGAGAAGCTTTCTTT; J: TRBJ1-1; D: NA; V: TRBV9; size: NA
CDR3: CASRYRDSLAAFF; DNA: TGTGCCAGCAGATATCGGGACAGCCTGGCCGCTTTCTTT; J: TRBJ1-1; D: TRBD1; V: TRBV12-3/TRBV12-4; size: few
CDR3: CASSYSPRGGYEQYF; DNA: TGTGCCAGCAGTTACTCGCCCCGGGGGGGCTACGAGCAGTACTTC; J: TRBJ2-7; D: TRBD2; V: TRBV6-5; size: NA
CDR3: CASSPFGGRGNTIYF; DNA: TGCGCCAGCAGCCCCTTCGGAGGGAGGGGAAACACCATATATTTT; J: TRBJ1-3; D: NA; V: TRBV5-1; size: NA
CDR3: CASSQGMGAGTNTEAFF; DNA: TGCGCCAGCAGCCAAGGAATGGGGGCTGGGACGAACACTGAAGCTTTCTTT; J: TRBJ1-1; D: NA; V: TRBV4-3; size: NA
CDR3: CASSAGRHTDEQYF; DNA: TGTGCCAGCAGTGCTGGGAGGCATACCGACGAGCAGTACTTC; J: TRBJ2-7; D: NA; V: TRBV2; size: NA
CDR3: CASRLPQGIRNTEAFF; DNA: TGTGCCAGCAGGTTACCTCAGGGGATAAGGAACACTGAAGCTTTCTTT; J: TRBJ1-1; D: NA; V: TRBV28; size: NA
CDR3: CATFPAQAGKDEQYF; DNA: TGTGCCACCTTCCCCGCCCAAGCGGGAAAAGACGAGCAGTACTTC; J: TRBJ2-7; D: TRBD2; V: TRBV7-8; size: NA
CDR3: CASSPGAGGNFFHGYTF; DNA: TGTGCCAGCAGCCCGGGGGCAGGGGGTAATTTTTTCCATGGCTACACCTTC; J: TRBJ1-2; D: TRBD1; V: TRBV5-4; size: NA
CDR3: CASSLGLAYTYEQYF; DNA: TGTGCCAGCAGTTTAGGGCTAGCGTACACCTACGAGCAGTACTTC; J: TRBJ2-7; D: NA; V: TRBV28; size: once
CDR3: CASSVIAGGGELFF; DNA: TGTGCCAGCAGCGTGATAGCGGGAGGCGGGGAGCTGTTTTTT; J: TRBJ2-2; D: TRBD2; V: TRBV11-2; size: NA
CDR3: CAIDRSNTGELFF; DNA: TGTGCCATCGACAGGAGCAACACCGGGGAGCTGTTTTTT; J: TRBJ2-2; D: NA; V: TRBV24-1; size: NA
CDR3: CASSPQGAHEQYF; DNA: TGTGCCAGCAGCCCTCAGGGGGCCCACGAGCAGTACTTC; J: TRBJ2-7; D: TRBD1; V: TRBV7-3; size: NA
CDR3: CARRAGASVGYTF; DNA: TGTGCCAGACGGGCAGGGGCATCAGTTGGCTACACCTTC; J: TRBJ1-2; D: NA; V: TRBV2; size: few
CDR3: CASSYSSNYGYTF; DNA: TGTGCCAGCAGTTACTCGTCGAACTATGGCTACACCTTC; J: TRBJ1-2; D: NA; V: TRBV6-5; size: NA
CDR3: CASSSDRASYEQYF; DNA: TGTGCCAGCAGTAGCGACAGGGCCTCCTACGAGCAGTACTTC; J: TRBJ2-7; D: TRBD1; V: TRBV6-5; size: NA
CDR3: CASSSTSGSSYEQYF; DNA: TGTGCCAGCAGTTCGACTAGCGGGAGCTCCTACGAGCAGTACTTC; J: TRBJ2-7; D: TRBD2; V: TRBV2; size: NA
CDR3: CATSRDTGPGNTIYF; DNA: TGTGCCACCAGCAGAGATACAGGGCCGGGAAACACCATATATTTT; J: TRBJ1-3; D: NA; V: TRBV15; size: NA
CDR3: CASSIPQGNGYTF; DNA: TGTGCCAGTAGTATTCCACAGGGTAATGGCTACACCTTC; J: TRBJ1-2; D: NA; V: TRBV19; size: NA
CDR3: CASAVGGNNEQFF; DNA: TGTGCCAGTGCGGTGGGAGGTAACAATGAGCAGTTCTTC; J: TRBJ2-1; D: NA; V: TRBV7-9; size: NA
CDR3: CASSQGGLQLTQYF; DNA: TGTGCCAGCAGCCAAGGAGGACTCCAGTTGACCCAGTACTTC; J: TRBJ2-5; D: NA; V: TRBV14; size: NA
CDR3: CASISRGGEQYF; DNA: TGTGCCAGCATATCGCGCGGGGGCGAGCAGTACTTC; J: TRBJ2-7; D: TRBD2; V: TRBV19; size: once
CDR3: CATRTGGGAEAFF; DNA: TGTGCCACCCGAACTGGGGGGGGCGCGGAAGCTTTCTTT; J: TRBJ1-1; D: NA; V: TRBV2; size: NA
CDR3: CASSPRTGGQNTEAFF; DNA: TGTGCCAGCTCCCCAAGGACAGGGGGCCAAAACACTGAAGCTTTCTTT; J: TRBJ1-1; D: TRBD1; V: TRBV18; size: NA
CDR3: CASSQGRSTGELFF; DNA: TGCGCCAGCAGCCAAGGAAGGAGCACCGGGGAGCTGTTTTTT; J: TRBJ2-2; D: NA; V: TRBV4-3; size: NA
CDR3: CASSAQRSSSYEQYF; DNA: TGTGCCAGTAGTGCCCAGCGCTCGAGCTCCTACGAGCAGTACTTC; J: TRBJ2-7; D: NA; V: TRBV19; size: once
CDR3: CASPDGTLTFDSNQPQHF; DNA: TGTGCCAGTCCCGACGGGACTCTCACGTTCGATAGCAATCAGCCCCAGCATTTT; J: TRBJ1-5; D: NA; V: TRBV7-3; size: NA
CDR3: CASSFGDILMRAYGYTF; DNA: TGTGCCAGTAGCTTTGGGGACATACTCATGCGAGCCTATGGCTACACCTTC; J: TRBJ1-2; D: NA; V: TRBV19; size: NA
CDR3: CASSEKGHLASPLHF; DNA: TGCGCCAGCAGTGAGAAGGGACATCTTGCGTCACCCCTCCACTTT; J: TRBJ1-6; D: NA; V: TRBV10-1; size: NA
CDR3: CASSEAAGGGMYF; DNA: TGTGCCAGCAGTGAAGCGGCAGGGGGCGGGATGTACTTC; J: TRBJ2-7; D: TRBD1; V: TRBV2; size: NA
CDR3: CASKIGTGDGETQYF; DNA: TGTGCTAGCAAGATCGGGACAGGGGATGGAGAGACCCAGTACTTC; J: TRBJ2-5; D: TRBD1; V: TRBV7-7; size: NA
CDR3: CASSLGLASYNEQFF; DNA: TGCGCCAGCAGCTTGGGACTAGCGAGTTACAATGAGCAGTTCTTC; J: TRBJ2-1; D: TRBD2; V: TRBV5-1; size: NA
CDR3: CASSFLAGVVDEQFF; DNA: TGTGCCAGCAGCTTCCTAGCGGGAGTAGTCGATGAGCAGTTCTTC; J: TRBJ2-1; D: TRBD2; V: TRBV7-2; size: NA